These 3 T cell receptor beta chains were sequenced from one sample in a study of beta chain features in type 1 diabetes. The sequenced template was cDNA made from the entire isolated RNA. Clones were read by immunoSEQ multiplex PCR, and TCRdb kept only the in-frame ones, dropping some. The repertoire holds about 320,000 clones, around 13% seen once, with roughly 6.7% in the top ten. The material sequenced was central memory CD4+ T cells from blood. These receptor sequences come from a man aged 25 to 40 in good health.

This sequence joins TRBV7-8 and TRBJ1-2; D possibly corresponds to TRBD1 (5 bases). This CDR3 comprises 14 residues. Germline values: CDR1 SGHVS, CDR2 FQNEAQ. Deletions cut 8 bases from V and 6 bases from J, with 19 bases between. Here the CDR3 reads CASSASGVGHGYTF. The CDR3 nucleotides are TGTGCCAGCTCTGCATCGGGGGTTGGTCATGGCTACACCTTC.

The V call is TRBV10-3, the J call TRBJ1-5; D might be TRBD1 (6 bases). Trimming stripped 4 bases from V and 0 bases from J, with 7 bases between. CDR1 ENHRY and CDR2 SYGVKD come from the germline V gene. There are 14 residues in the CDR3. CDR3 loop: CAISGDISNQPQHF. The CDR3 DNA follows: TGTGCCATCAGTGGGGACATTAGCAATCAGCCCCAGCATTTT.

The J gene is TRBJ2-5, the V gene TRBV6-4, with TRBD2 matching over 9 bases. The V segment lost 7 bases and the J segment 4 bases; nucleotides outside the gene matches: 4. The CDR3 length is 13 residues. Looked up from germline, CDR1 is MRHNA and CDR2 is SNTAGT. The CDR3 sequence: CASKRGAGETQYF. The CDR3 region has the DNA TGTGCCAGCAAGCGGGGGGCGGGAGAGACCCAGTACTTC.